This is a list of T cell receptor beta chains from one sample in a study of OX40 agonist ivuxolimab in advanced cancers. The protocol was immunoSEQ multiplex PCR, while the TCRdb copy is restricted to in-frame clones and leaves out a portion. The sample records about 76,000 clones, around 87% being singletons. The specimen was CD4+ or CD8+ T cells sorted from blood, collected in a trial of the OX40 agonist ivuxolimab. The receptors were gathered from an adult with an advanced solid tumor such as melanoma, head and neck, liver or kidney cancer. Each CDR3 is given with its conserved first and last residue. A D gene is named only where the DNA matches it firmly. Expanded clones get a size class; other rows say once, few or many, or leave the size out.

CASSVGGTTSTDTQYF,TGTGCCAGCAGCGTAGGGGGGACTACTAGCACAGATACGCAGTATTTT,TRBJ2-3,-,TRBV9,TRBD2
CASSLYTGGYF,TGTGCCAGCAGCTTATACACAGGAGGATACTTC,TRBJ2-5,-,TRBV7-9,-
CASRETDTQYF,TGTGCCAGCAGGGAGACAGATACGCAGTATTTT,TRBJ2-3,-,TRBV2,-
CASIVSSLNSPLHF,TGTGCCAGCATCGTCTCAAGTCTTAATTCACCCCTCCACTTT,TRBJ1-6,few,TRBV28,-
CASWGAPSGGTDTQYF,TGTGCCAGCTGGGGGGCCCCTAGCGGGGGCACAGATACGCAGTATTTT,TRBJ2-3,once,TRBV28,TRBD2
CASSLAPGAGTEAFF,TGCGCCAGCAGCTTGGCCCCAGGGGCGGGCACTGAAGCTTTCTTT,TRBJ1-1,-,TRBV5-1,-
CASSQGRNNQPQHF,TGCGCCAGCAGCCAAGGGAGGAACAATCAGCCCCAGCATTTT,TRBJ1-5,-,TRBV4-1,-
CASSREGTQYF,TGTGCCAGCAGTCGGGAGGGTACGCAGTATTTT,TRBJ2-3,-,TRBV6-1,TRBD2
CASSLTGGPGTEAFF,TGTGCCAGCAGCTTAACGGGGGGGCCTGGGACTGAAGCTTTCTTT,TRBJ1-1,few,TRBV7-3,-
CASSTSGTGGTDTQYF,TGTGCCAGCAGCACCAGCGGGACAGGAGGCACAGATACGCAGTATTTT,TRBJ2-3,-,TRBV7-6,-
CASSVESEQYF,TGTGCCAGCAGTGTTGAGTCCGAGCAGTACTTC,TRBJ2-7,-,TRBV6-1,-
CASSTTGGQSTGELFF,TGTGCCAGCAGTACCACCGGCGGACAGAGCACCGGGGAGCTGTTTTTT,TRBJ2-2,-,TRBV7-3,-
CASSQERAWSDTQYF,TGTGCCAGCAGCCAAGAGAGGGCCTGGTCAGATACGCAGTATTTT,TRBJ2-3,-,TRBV14,-
CATAWDTLNSPLHF,TGTGCCACCGCCTGGGACACCCTTAATTCACCCCTCCACTTT,TRBJ1-6,-,TRBV27,-
CASSTVAGVGEQYF,TGTGCCAGCAGCACTGTAGCGGGGGTGGGAGAGCAGTACTTC,TRBJ2-7,-,TRBV5-4,TRBD2
CSVVEQGDGYTF,TGCAGCGTTGTGGAGCAGGGCGATGGCTACACCTTC,TRBJ1-2,-,TRBV29-1,-
CASSVAPDGGWGYTF,TGTGCCAGCAGCGTAGCCCCGGACGGAGGCTGGGGCTACACCTTC,TRBJ1-2,once,TRBV9,-
CASSVGTAANEKLFF,TGTGCCAGCAGCGTAGGGACAGCCGCTAATGAAAAACTGTTTTTT,TRBJ1-4,few,TRBV6-1,TRBD1
CASSTTVIQGWTDTQYF,TGTGCCAGCAGTACAACTGTGATACAGGGATGGACAGATACGCAGTATTTT,TRBJ2-3,-,TRBV28,-
CASSLQGGTEAFF,TGTGCCAGCAGCCTACAGGGGGGGACTGAAGCTTTCTTT,TRBJ1-1,-,TRBV6-5,TRBD1
CASSLAGFGSPLHF,TGCGCCAGCAGCTTGGCCGGGTTCGGTTCACCCCTCCACTTT,TRBJ1-6,-,TRBV5-1,-
CASTQGAGSNQPQHF,TGCGCCAGCACCCAGGGGGCAGGAAGCAATCAGCCCCAGCATTTT,TRBJ1-5,-,TRBV7-8,TRBD1
CASSSAVRRNTGELFF,TGTGCCAGCAGCTCTGCGGTCAGGAGAAACACCGGGGAGCTGTTTTTT,TRBJ2-2,-,TRBV11-1,-
CASSLRGGTHSYEQYF,TGTGCCAGCAGCTTAAGGGGGGGAACCCATTCCTACGAGCAGTACTTC,TRBJ2-7,-,TRBV7-2,-
CTSSQHPVYGYTF,TGCACCAGCAGCCAACACCCCGTCTACGGCTACACCTTC,TRBJ1-2,-,TRBV1,-
CASSLAGQGNSPLHF,TGTGCCAGCAGCTTAGCGGGACAGGGAAATTCACCCCTCCACTTT,TRBJ1-6,few,TRBV11-2,TRBD1
CASSPRQGAGEETQYF,TGTGCCAGCAGCCCGAGACAGGGGGCGGGAGAAGAGACCCAGTACTTC,TRBJ2-5,-,TRBV7-2,TRBD1
CASSKQVSVNTEAFF,TGTGCCAGCAGTAAACAGGTTTCAGTGAACACTGAAGCTTTCTTT,TRBJ1-1,-,TRBV6-5,-
CASTRSGGTYEQYF,TGCGCCAGCACCCGGTCAGGGGGCACCTACGAGCAGTACTTC,TRBJ2-7,-,TRBV5-1,TRBD1
CASSSRGRTGELFF,TGTGCCAGCAGCTCCAGGGGGCGCACCGGGGAGCTGTTTTTT,TRBJ2-2,once,TRBV2,TRBD1
CASSAGGENQPQHF,TGTGCCAGCAGCGCAGGGGGCGAAAATCAGCCCCAGCATTTT,TRBJ1-5,-,TRBV7-9,TRBD1
CASSYRTGGEQFF,TGTGCCAGCAGTTACCGGACAGGGGGTGAGCAGTTCTTC,TRBJ2-1,-,TRBV6-6,TRBD1
CASSVGGTSQGEQFF,TGTGCCAGCAGCGTAGGTGGGACTAGTCAGGGTGAGCAGTTCTTC,TRBJ2-1,few,TRBV9,TRBD2
CASSFPGTLRELFF,TGTGCCAGCAGTTTCCCCGGGACTTTGAGGGAGCTGTTTTTT,TRBJ2-2,-,TRBV28,-
CASSYSISETQYF,TGTGCCAGCAGTTACTCTATATCAGAGACCCAGTACTTC,TRBJ2-5,-,TRBV6-5,-
CASSPQDLGGSSPLHF,TGTGCCAGCTCACCACAGGATTTAGGGGGAAGTTCACCCCTCCACTTT,TRBJ1-6,-,TRBV18,-
CAISESGLRQGGQPQHF,TGTGCCATCAGTGAGTCGGGTCTCCGACAGGGGGGTCAGCCCCAGCATTTT,TRBJ1-5,-,TRBV10-3,TRBD1
CASSQRQGYQETQYF,TGTGCCAGCAGCCAGCGACAGGGGTACCAAGAGACCCAGTACTTC,TRBJ2-5,-,TRBV5-6,TRBD1
CSVDRGSTDTQYF,TGCAGCGTTGATCGGGGGAGCACAGATACGCAGTATTTT,TRBJ2-3,-,TRBV29-1,-
CSILEEKLFF,TGCAGCATCCTGGAAGAAAAACTGTTTTTT,TRBJ1-4,-,TRBV29-1,-
CASSSLQPSVDGYTF,TGCGCCAGCAGCTCCTTACAGCCCTCAGTGGACGGCTACACCTTC,TRBJ1-2,-,TRBV5-1,-
CASSLRQGPQYF,TGTGCCAGCAGCTTGCGGCAGGGACCGCAGTACTTC,TRBJ2-7,-,TRBV5-6,-
CASRKIDLQGETQYF,TGTGCCAGTAGAAAAATCGACCTACAGGGGGAGACCCAGTACTTC,TRBJ2-5,-,TRBV19,TRBD1
CASSVWDSPNSPLHF,TGTGCCAGCAGCGTATGGGACAGCCCAAATTCACCCCTCCACTTT,TRBJ1-6,few,TRBV9,TRBD1
CASRPGQGVDTIYF,TGTGCCAGCAGACCGGGACAGGGGGTTGACACCATATATTTT,TRBJ1-3,-,TRBV27,TRBD1
CASSAQMGTTTGELFF,TGTGCCAGCAGCGCCCAAATGGGGACGACCACCGGGGAGCTGTTTTTT,TRBJ2-2,-,TRBV7-9,-